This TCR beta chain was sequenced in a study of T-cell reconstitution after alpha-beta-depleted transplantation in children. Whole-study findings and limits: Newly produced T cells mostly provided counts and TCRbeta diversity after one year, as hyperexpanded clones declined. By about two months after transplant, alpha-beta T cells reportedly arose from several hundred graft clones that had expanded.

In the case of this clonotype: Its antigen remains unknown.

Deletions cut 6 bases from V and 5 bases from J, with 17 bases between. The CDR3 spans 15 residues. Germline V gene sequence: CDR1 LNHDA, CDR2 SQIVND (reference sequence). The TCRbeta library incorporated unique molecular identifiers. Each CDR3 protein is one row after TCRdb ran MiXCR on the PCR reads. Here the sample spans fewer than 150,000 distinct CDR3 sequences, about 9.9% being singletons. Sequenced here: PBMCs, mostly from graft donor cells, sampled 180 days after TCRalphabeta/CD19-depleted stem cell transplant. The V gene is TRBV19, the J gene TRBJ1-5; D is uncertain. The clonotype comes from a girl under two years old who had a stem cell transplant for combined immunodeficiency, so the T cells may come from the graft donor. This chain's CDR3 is CASRTAMAGDQPQHF. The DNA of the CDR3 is TGTGCCAGTAGGACCGCCATGGCAGGCGATCAGCCCCAGCATTTT. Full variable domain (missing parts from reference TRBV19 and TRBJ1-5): DGGITQSPKYLFRKEGQNVTLSCEQNLNHDAMYWYRQDPGQGLRLIYYSQIVNDFQKGDIAEGYSVSREKKESFPLTVTSAQKNPTAFYLCASRTAMAGDQPQHFGDGTRLSIL.